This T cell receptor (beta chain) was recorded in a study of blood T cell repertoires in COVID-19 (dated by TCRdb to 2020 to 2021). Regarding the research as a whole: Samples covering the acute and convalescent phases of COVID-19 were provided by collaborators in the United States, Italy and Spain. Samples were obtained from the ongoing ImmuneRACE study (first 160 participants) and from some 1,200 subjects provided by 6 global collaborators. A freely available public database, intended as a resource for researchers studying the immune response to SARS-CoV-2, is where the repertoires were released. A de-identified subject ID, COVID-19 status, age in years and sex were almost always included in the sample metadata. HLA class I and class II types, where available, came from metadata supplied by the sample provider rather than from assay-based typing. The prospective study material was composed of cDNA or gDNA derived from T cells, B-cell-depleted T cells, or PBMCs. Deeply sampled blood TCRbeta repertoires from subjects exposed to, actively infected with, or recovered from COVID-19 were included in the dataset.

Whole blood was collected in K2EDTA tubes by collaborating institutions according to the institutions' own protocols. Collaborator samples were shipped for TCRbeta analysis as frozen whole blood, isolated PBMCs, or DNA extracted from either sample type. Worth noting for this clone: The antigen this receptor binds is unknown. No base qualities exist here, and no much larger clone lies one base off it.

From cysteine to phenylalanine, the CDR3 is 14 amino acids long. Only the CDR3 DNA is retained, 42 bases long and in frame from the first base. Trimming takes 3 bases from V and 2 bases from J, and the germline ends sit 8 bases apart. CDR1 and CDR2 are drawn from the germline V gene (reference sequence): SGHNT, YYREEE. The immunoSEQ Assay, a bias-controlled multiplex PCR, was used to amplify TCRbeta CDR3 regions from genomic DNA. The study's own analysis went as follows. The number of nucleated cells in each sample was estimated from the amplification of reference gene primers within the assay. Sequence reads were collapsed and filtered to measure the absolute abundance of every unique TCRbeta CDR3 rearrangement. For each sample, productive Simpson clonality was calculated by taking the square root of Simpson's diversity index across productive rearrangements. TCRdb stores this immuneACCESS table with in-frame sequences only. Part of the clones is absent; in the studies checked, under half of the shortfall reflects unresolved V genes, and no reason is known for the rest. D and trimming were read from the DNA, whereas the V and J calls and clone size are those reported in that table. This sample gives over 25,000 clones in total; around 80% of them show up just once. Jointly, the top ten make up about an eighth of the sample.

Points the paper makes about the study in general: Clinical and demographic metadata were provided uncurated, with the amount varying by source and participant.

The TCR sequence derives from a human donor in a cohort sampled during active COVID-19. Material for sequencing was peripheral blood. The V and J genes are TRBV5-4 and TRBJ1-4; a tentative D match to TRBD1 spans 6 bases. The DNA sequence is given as TGTGCCAGCAGCTCCGACAGGACTAATGAAAAACTGTTTTTT. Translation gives CASSSDRTNEKLFF.